The following is a T cell receptor beta chain sequence with its context. With V trimmed by 0 bases and J by 6 bases, 10 bases remained unmatched. The V gene's germline CDR1 is SGHRS and CDR2 YFSETQ. The CDR3 consists of 16 residues. The source of the sample is a study of T cell responses to AZD1222 COVID-19 vaccine. Generated by immunoSEQ multiplex PCR, the TCRdb table keeps only in-frame clones and is missing some. The top ten clones hold about 21% of a sample with about 86,000 clones, 70% to 80% of them seen once. The chain employs TRBV5-1 and TRBJ2-7; TRBD2 matches at 9 bases. This receptor was obtained from an adult in good health. The sample consisted of peripheral blood, taken on day 0 of AZD1222 vaccination. The CDR3 is CASSLAGASGTSEQYF. CDR3 nucleotides: TGCGCCAGCAGCTTGGCCGGGGCTAGCGGGACGAGCGAGCAGTACTTC.